The rows below give T cell receptor beta chains drawn from one sample of a study of blood T cell repertoires in COVID-19. Here immunoSEQ multiplex PCR was the method, and the copy in TCRdb shows in-frame clones only, minus some. Among about 480,000 clones, approximately 90% were seen once, and the ten largest hold less than 2%. The source material was PBMCs or T cells enriched from blood (not recorded which). These receptors came from a woman aged 40 to 49 who had recovered from COVID-19. CDR3s include the opening cysteine and the closing phenylalanine or tryptophan. Fields, in order: clone size, V gene, J gene, D gene, CDR3 DNA, CDR3 protein. D genes are given only for firm matches. Where a row states a size, it is once, few, many or the class of an expanded clone; other rows omit it.

clone_size: .; v_call: TRBV19; j_call: TRBJ2-5; d_call: .; cdr3_nt: TGTGCCAGTAGTATTCGAGGAGAGACCCAGTACTTC; cdr3_aa: CASSIRGETQYF
clone_size: .; v_call: TRBV7-2; j_call: TRBJ2-7; d_call: TRBD2; cdr3_nt: TGTGCCAGCAGCTTAGCCTCCGGACTAGCGGGAAGTCCCTACGAGCAGTACTTC; cdr3_aa: CASSLASGLAGSPYEQYF
clone_size: .; v_call: TRBV6-2/TRBV6-3; j_call: TRBJ2-7; d_call: TRBD2; cdr3_nt: TGTGCCAGCAGTTACCCCCTGGCTAGCGGGAGTGAAGGGTTCTACGAGCAGTACTTC; cdr3_aa: CASSYPLASGSEGFYEQYF
clone_size: .; v_call: TRBV5-1; j_call: TRBJ1-1; d_call: .; cdr3_nt: TGCGCCAGCAGCGTGACAGTATACACTGAAGCTTTCTTT; cdr3_aa: CASSVTVYTEAFF
clone_size: .; v_call: TRBV5-4; j_call: TRBJ2-3; d_call: TRBD2; cdr3_nt: TGTGCCAGCAGCTTTACTAGCGGGGGGAGCACAGATACGCAGTATTTT; cdr3_aa: CASSFTSGGSTDTQYF
clone_size: .; v_call: TRBV27; j_call: TRBJ1-1; d_call: .; cdr3_nt: TGTGCCAGCAGTTTTACAGGGAACACTGAAGCTTTCTTT; cdr3_aa: CASSFTGNTEAFF
clone_size: .; v_call: TRBV18; j_call: TRBJ2-7; d_call: TRBD1; cdr3_nt: TGTGCCAGCTCGCTCACGGGACAGGGGGCAGGGGAGCAGTACTTC; cdr3_aa: CASSLTGQGAGEQYF
clone_size: once; v_call: TRBV7-9; j_call: TRBJ2-7; d_call: TRBD1; cdr3_nt: TGTGCTACGGGGACAGGTGGTCTCGAGCAGTACTTC; cdr3_aa: CATGTGGLEQYF
clone_size: few; v_call: TRBV7-9; j_call: TRBJ1-2; d_call: TRBD1; cdr3_nt: TGTGCCAGCAGCGGACAGGAGGGGTATGGCTACACCTTC; cdr3_aa: CASSGQEGYGYTF
clone_size: .; v_call: TRBV19; j_call: TRBJ1-1; d_call: TRBD1; cdr3_nt: TGTGCCAGTAGTACCCGGGACAGGGCAGCTTTCTTT; cdr3_aa: CASSTRDRAAFF
clone_size: .; v_call: TRBV9; j_call: TRBJ2-7; d_call: TRBD2; cdr3_nt: TGTGCCAGCAGCGTAGAGGGACTAAACCCCTACGAGCAGTACTTC; cdr3_aa: CASSVEGLNPYEQYF
clone_size: .; v_call: TRBV13; j_call: TRBJ1-1; d_call: .; cdr3_nt: TGTGCCAGCAGCTCGACCACAGGGTTACGACCTGAAGCTTTCTTT; cdr3_aa: CASSSTTGLRPEAFF
clone_size: .; v_call: TRBV7-5; j_call: TRBJ1-1; d_call: .; cdr3_nt: TGTGCCAGAAGCTTATTGAACGACCTAAGGGACTCCACTGAAGCTTTCTTT; cdr3_aa: CARSLLNDLRDSTEAFF
clone_size: .; v_call: TRBV5-4; j_call: TRBJ2-1; d_call: TRBD2; cdr3_nt: TGTGCCAGCAGTCGGGGGGTTACTGAGCAGTTCTTC; cdr3_aa: CASSRGVTEQFF
clone_size: .; v_call: TRBV28; j_call: TRBJ2-1; d_call: TRBD1; cdr3_nt: TGTGCCAGCAGTCAGAAGGGGGCGCTCAGAAAAAAACGCGTCAGCTCCTACAATGAGCAGTTCTTC; cdr3_aa: CASSQKGALRKKRVSSYNEQFF
clone_size: .; v_call: TRBV18; j_call: TRBJ1-5; d_call: .; cdr3_nt: TGTGCCAGCTCCCTATACAGGGATCAGCCCCAGCATTTT; cdr3_aa: CASSLYRDQPQHF
clone_size: .; v_call: TRBV19; j_call: TRBJ2-1; d_call: TRBD2; cdr3_nt: TGTGCCAGTAGTAATAACGCGGGAGCAATTGAGCAGTTCTTC; cdr3_aa: CASSNNAGAIEQFF
clone_size: few; v_call: TRBV6-5; j_call: TRBJ1-1; d_call: TRBD1; cdr3_nt: TGTGCCAGCGGACAGGGGGCCGGGAACACTGAAGCTTTCTTT; cdr3_aa: CASGQGAGNTEAFF
clone_size: .; v_call: TRBV3-1/TRBV3-2; j_call: TRBJ1-1; d_call: .; cdr3_nt: TGTGCCAGCAGCCCCCCGGGGACTAACACTGAAGCTTTCTTT; cdr3_aa: CASSPPGTNTEAFF
clone_size: .; v_call: TRBV3-1/TRBV3-2; j_call: TRBJ2-5; d_call: TRBD1; cdr3_nt: TGTGCCAGCAGCCCCGGGACAGGGGTTTCAGAGACCCAGTACTTC; cdr3_aa: CASSPGTGVSETQYF
clone_size: .; v_call: TRBV23-1; j_call: TRBJ2-7; d_call: .; cdr3_nt: TGCGCCAGCAGTCACCGAGAGGGTTACGAGCAGTACTTC; cdr3_aa: CASSHREGYEQYF
clone_size: .; v_call: TRBV10-3; j_call: TRBJ2-3; d_call: .; cdr3_nt: TGTGCCATCAGGGAAGGCGGCGGGAGCACAGATACGCAGTATTTT; cdr3_aa: CAIREGGGSTDTQYF
clone_size: .; v_call: TRBV14; j_call: TRBJ2-3; d_call: TRBD2; cdr3_nt: TGTGCCAGCAGCTCCTCGGGATGGGGGACTAGCGGGAGAGATACGCAGTATTTT; cdr3_aa: CASSSSGWGTSGRDTQYF
clone_size: few; v_call: TRBV9; j_call: TRBJ1-3; d_call: .; cdr3_nt: TGTGCCAGCAGCGTAACCCCCCAAGCACGGGGAAACACCATATATTTT; cdr3_aa: CASSVTPQARGNTIYF
clone_size: .; v_call: TRBV7-9; j_call: TRBJ1-2; d_call: TRBD1; cdr3_nt: TGTGCCAGCAGCTTAGCGGGGACAGACTACTATGGCTACACCTTC; cdr3_aa: CASSLAGTDYYGYTF
clone_size: once; v_call: TRBV9; j_call: TRBJ2-5; d_call: TRBD1; cdr3_nt: TGTGCCAGCACCGCGACCCCTCAGACAGGGGAGGTCGAGACCCAGTACTTC; cdr3_aa: CASTATPQTGEVETQYF
clone_size: .; v_call: TRBV4-3; j_call: TRBJ2-3; d_call: .; cdr3_nt: TGCGCCAGCAGCGAAAGGTGGGTGGAGGATACGCAGTATTTT; cdr3_aa: CASSERWVEDTQYF
clone_size: .; v_call: TRBV6-1; j_call: TRBJ1-2; d_call: .; cdr3_nt: TGTGCCAGCAGTGAGGCCAGGCCTTATGGCTACACCTTC; cdr3_aa: CASSEARPYGYTF
clone_size: once; v_call: TRBV10-1; j_call: TRBJ1-5; d_call: TRBD1; cdr3_nt: TGCGCCAGCAGTGTAGACAGGGGGCAGCCCCAGCATTTT; cdr3_aa: CASSVDRGQPQHF
clone_size: .; v_call: TRBV5-6; j_call: TRBJ2-7; d_call: TRBD2; cdr3_nt: TGTGCCAGCAGCATCGGGACTAGCGGATCACCCTACGAGCAGTACTTC; cdr3_aa: CASSIGTSGSPYEQYF
clone_size: .; v_call: TRBV6-5; j_call: TRBJ1-4; d_call: TRBD1; cdr3_nt: TGTGCCAGCAGTTGGACAGGGGTGAATGAAAAACTGTTTTTT; cdr3_aa: CASSWTGVNEKLFF
clone_size: .; v_call: TRBV21-1; j_call: TRBJ2-4; d_call: .; cdr3_nt: TGTGCCACCCCGCGGGGAGGGGACATTCAGTACTTC; cdr3_aa: CATPRGGDIQYF
clone_size: .; v_call: TRBV9; j_call: TRBJ1-3; d_call: TRBD1; cdr3_nt: TGTGCCAGCAGCTTATCGGGACAGGGGACCGGAAACACCATATATTTT; cdr3_aa: CASSLSGQGTGNTIYF
clone_size: .; v_call: TRBV9; j_call: TRBJ2-7; d_call: .; cdr3_nt: TGTGCCAGCAGCCCCCACAGGGAGTCCTACGAGCAGTACTTC; cdr3_aa: CASSPHRESYEQYF
clone_size: .; v_call: TRBV7-2; j_call: TRBJ2-1; d_call: TRBD2; cdr3_nt: TGTGCCAGCAGCTTTACCCCTAGCGGAAATCACAATGAGCAGTTCTTC; cdr3_aa: CASSFTPSGNHNEQFF
clone_size: .; v_call: TRBV3-1/TRBV3-2; j_call: TRBJ1-1; d_call: TRBD1; cdr3_nt: TGTGCCAGCAGCCAAGGGACAGGGGGTCTGAACACTGAAGCTTTCTTT; cdr3_aa: CASSQGTGGLNTEAFF
clone_size: .; v_call: TRBV5-1; j_call: TRBJ2-3; d_call: .; cdr3_nt: TGCGCCAGCAATGAGCTCGGCACAGATACGCAGTATTTT; cdr3_aa: CASNELGTDTQYF
clone_size: .; v_call: TRBV4-1; j_call: TRBJ2-7; d_call: TRBD1; cdr3_nt: TGCGCCAGCAGCCAAGGACAGGGGGCCCCCTACGAGCAGTACTTC; cdr3_aa: CASSQGQGAPYEQYF
clone_size: .; v_call: TRBV15; j_call: TRBJ2-3; d_call: .; cdr3_nt: TGTGCCACCAGCAGAGAAGAGGCGGATTGCACAGATACGCAGTATTTT; cdr3_aa: CATSREEADCTDTQYF
clone_size: .; v_call: TRBV11-2; j_call: TRBJ2-7; d_call: .; cdr3_nt: TGTGCCAGCAGCGCCTGGGGGCGGGAGAGCTCCTACGAGCAGTACTTC; cdr3_aa: CASSAWGRESSYEQYF
clone_size: .; v_call: TRBV7-9; j_call: TRBJ1-2; d_call: .; cdr3_nt: TGTGCCAGCAGCTTTCAGGGGAACTCGATCAGATATGGCTACACCTTC; cdr3_aa: CASSFQGNSIRYGYTF